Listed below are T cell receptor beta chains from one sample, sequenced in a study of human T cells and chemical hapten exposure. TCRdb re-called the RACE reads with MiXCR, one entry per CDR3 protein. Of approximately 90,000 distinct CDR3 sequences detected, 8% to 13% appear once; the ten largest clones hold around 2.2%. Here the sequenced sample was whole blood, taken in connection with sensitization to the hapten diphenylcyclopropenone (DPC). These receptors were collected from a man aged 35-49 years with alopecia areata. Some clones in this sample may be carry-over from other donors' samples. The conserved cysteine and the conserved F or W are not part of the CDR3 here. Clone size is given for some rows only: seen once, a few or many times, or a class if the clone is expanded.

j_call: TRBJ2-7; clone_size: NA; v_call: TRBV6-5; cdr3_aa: ASTQSQGVSHEQY
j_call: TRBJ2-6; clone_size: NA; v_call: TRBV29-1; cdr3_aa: SVLDGSLSGANVLT
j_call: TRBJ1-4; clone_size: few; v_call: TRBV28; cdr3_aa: ASRAGTTNEKLF
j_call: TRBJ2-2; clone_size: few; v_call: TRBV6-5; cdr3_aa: ASNSPGRNTGELF
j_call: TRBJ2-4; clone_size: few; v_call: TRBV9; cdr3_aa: ASSVDKGIQY
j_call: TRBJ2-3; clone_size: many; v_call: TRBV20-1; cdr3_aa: SATRTGGGADTQY
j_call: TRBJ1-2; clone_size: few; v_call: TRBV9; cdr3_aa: ASSVDSVGYGYT
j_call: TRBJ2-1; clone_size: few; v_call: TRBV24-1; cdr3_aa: ATSDGGLAGKRHEQF
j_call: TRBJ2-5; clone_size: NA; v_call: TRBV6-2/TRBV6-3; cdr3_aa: ASNKFDSGETQY
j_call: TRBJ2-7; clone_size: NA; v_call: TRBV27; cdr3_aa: ASSLDGVGGQTYEQY
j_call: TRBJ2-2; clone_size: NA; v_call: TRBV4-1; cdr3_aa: ASSPVGVRATGELF
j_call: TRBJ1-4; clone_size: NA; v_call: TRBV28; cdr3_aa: ASGPRDGVEKLF
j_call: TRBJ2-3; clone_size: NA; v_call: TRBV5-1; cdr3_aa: ASSLVAGITRRTDTQY
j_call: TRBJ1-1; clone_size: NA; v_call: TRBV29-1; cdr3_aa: SVGGGSGYTEAF
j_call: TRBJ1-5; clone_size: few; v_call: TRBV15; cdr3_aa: ATSRTGDSNQPQH
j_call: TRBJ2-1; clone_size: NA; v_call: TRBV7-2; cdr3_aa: ASSQDRRTQGEQF